The clone carrying this T cell receptor (beta chain) showed up just a few times. The antigen remains unidentified. The CDR3 consists of 16 residues. CDR1 and CDR2 (germline): SGDLS, YYNGEE. V lost 0 bases and J 3 bases, leaving 16 bases between the germline ends. The data stem from a study of T-cell memory formation after mild COVID-19. Study-level findings and limits: Researchers report contracting CD4+ clones mostly in CM and EM, with CD8+ clones in EMRA. Detection of some responders pre-infection suggested pre-existing cross-reactive memory T cells participated.

cDNA libraries for TCR alpha and TCR beta, carrying sample barcodes and UMIs, came from 5'RACE with constant-segment primers. TCRdb reprocessed the 5' RACE reads via MiXCR and lists one record per CDR3 protein. The sample lists about 240,000 distinct CDR3 sequences, over 9% occurring once. The sequence was collected from a man between 18 and 35 years old who had mild COVID-19 (a few samples of this study predate the infection). Cell type and time point are not known. The genes are TRBV9 and TRBJ2-7; D tentatively reads TRBD1 or TRBD2 (5 bases each). The sequencing sample was made of PBMCs or a T cell subset sorted from them (not recorded which). The CDR3 nucleotides read TGTGCCAGCAGCGTAGGGGGAGCAGGGTCTATCTACGAGCAGTACTTC. It specifies CASSVGGAGSIYEQYF.